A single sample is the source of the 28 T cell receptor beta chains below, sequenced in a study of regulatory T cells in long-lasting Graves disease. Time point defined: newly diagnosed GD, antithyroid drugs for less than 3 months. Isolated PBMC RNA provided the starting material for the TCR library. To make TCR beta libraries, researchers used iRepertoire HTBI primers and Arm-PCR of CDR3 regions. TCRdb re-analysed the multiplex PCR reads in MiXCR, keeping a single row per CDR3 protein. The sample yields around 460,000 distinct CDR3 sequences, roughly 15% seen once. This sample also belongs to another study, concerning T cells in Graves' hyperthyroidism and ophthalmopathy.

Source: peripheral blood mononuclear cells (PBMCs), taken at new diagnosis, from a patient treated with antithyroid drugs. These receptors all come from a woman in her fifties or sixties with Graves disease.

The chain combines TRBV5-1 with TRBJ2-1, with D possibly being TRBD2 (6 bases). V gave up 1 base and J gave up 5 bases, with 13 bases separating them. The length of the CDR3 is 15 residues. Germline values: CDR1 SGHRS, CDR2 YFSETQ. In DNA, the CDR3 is TGCGCCAGCAGCTTGTTTTTAGCGGATAACAATGAGCAGTTCTTC. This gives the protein CASSLFLADNNEQFF.

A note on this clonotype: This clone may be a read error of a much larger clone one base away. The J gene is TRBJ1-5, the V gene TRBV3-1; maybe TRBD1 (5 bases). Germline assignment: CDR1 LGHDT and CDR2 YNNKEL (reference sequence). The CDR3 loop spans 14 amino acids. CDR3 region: CACSQQVGLQPQHF. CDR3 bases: TGTGCCTGCAGCCAACAGGTGGGACTTCAGCCCCAGCATTTT.

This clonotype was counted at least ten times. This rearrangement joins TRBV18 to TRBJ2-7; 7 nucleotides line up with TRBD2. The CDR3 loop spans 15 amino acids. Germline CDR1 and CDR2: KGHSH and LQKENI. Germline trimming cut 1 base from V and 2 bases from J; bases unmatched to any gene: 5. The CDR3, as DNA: TGTGCCAGCTCACCACGGGCTAGCGGTACCTACGAGCAGTACTTC. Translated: CASSPRASGTYEQYF.

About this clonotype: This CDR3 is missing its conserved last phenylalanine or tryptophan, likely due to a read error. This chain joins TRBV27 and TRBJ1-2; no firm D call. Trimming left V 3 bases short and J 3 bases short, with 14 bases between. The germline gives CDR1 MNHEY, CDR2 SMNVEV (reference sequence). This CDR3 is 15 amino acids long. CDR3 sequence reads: CASSFSSRLHYGYTL. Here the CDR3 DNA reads TGTGCCAGCAGTTTTAGTAGTCGGCTACACTATGGCTACACCCTC.

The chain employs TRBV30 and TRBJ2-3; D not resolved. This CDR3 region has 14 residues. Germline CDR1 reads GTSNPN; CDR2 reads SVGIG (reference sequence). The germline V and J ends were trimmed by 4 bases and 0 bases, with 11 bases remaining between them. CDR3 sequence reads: CAWIPLDSTDTQYF. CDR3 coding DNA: TGTGCCTGGATCCCTTTGGACAGCACAGATACGCAGTATTTT.

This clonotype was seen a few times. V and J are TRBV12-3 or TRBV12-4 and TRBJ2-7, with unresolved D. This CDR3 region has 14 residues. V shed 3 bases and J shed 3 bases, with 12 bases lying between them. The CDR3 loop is CASSFVGPNYEQYF. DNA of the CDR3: TGTGCCAGCAGTTTTGTAGGGCCCAACTACGAGCAGTACTTC.

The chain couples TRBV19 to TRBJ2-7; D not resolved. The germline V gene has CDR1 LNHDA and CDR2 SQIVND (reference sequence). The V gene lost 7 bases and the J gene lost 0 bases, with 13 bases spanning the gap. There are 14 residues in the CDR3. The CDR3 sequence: CASMDSPSSYEQYF. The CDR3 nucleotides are TGTGCCAGTATGGATTCCCCAAGCTCCTACGAGCAGTACTTC.

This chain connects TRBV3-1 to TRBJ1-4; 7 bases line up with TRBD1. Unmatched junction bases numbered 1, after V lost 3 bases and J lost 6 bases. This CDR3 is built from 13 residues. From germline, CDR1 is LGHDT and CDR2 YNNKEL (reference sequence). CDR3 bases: TGTGCCAGCAGCCACGACAGGGATGAAAAACTGTTTTTT. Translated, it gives CASSHDRDEKLFF.

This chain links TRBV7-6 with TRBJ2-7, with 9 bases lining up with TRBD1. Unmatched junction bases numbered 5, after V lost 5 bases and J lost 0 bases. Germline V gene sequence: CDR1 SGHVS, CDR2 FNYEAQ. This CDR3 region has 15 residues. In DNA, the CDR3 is TGTGCCAGCAGCCCCGGGACAGGGAACTCCTACGAGCAGTACTTC. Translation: CASSPGTGNSYEQYF.

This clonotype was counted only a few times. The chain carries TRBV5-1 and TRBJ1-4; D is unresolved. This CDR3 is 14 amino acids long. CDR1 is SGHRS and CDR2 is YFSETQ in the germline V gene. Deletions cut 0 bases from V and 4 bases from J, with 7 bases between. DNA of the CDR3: TGCGCCAGCAGCTTGGGGCGGCATAATGAAAAACTGTTTTTT. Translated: CASSLGRHNEKLFF.

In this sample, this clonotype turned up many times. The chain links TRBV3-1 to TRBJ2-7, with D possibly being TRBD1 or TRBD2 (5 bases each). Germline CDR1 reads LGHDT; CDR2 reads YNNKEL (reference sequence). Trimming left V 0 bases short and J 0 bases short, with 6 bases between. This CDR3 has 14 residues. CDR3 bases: TGTGCCAGCAGCCAAGAGGGGACCTCCTACGAGCAGTACTTC. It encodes CASSQEGTSYEQYF.

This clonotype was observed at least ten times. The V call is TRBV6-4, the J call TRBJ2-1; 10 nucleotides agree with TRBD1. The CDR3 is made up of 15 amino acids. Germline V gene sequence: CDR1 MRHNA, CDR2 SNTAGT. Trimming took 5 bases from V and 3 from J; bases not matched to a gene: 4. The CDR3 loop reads CASSFGQGGYNEQFF. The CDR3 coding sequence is TGTGCCAGCAGTTTCGGACAGGGGGGCTACAATGAGCAGTTCTTC.

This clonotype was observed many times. The DNA of the CDR3 is TGTGCCAGCAGCTTAGGGGCAGCATGGTACTTC. This codes for CASSLGAAWYF. The rearrangement uses TRBV11-2 and TRBJ2-7; D call uncertain. The germline V gene has CDR1 SGHAT and CDR2 FQNNGV. This CDR3 is 11 amino acids long. With 1 base removed from V and 12 bases from J, the gap between germline ends came to 10 bases.

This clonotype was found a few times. The CDR3 region is CASSLVFQGSGANVLTF. The CDR3 bases are TGTGCCAGCAGCTTAGTTTTTCAGGGCTCTGGGGCCAACGTCCTGACTTTC. The chain uses TRBV7-2 and TRBJ2-6, with D perhaps matching TRBD1 (5 bases). The germline gives CDR1 SGHTA, CDR2 FQGNSA. The length of the CDR3 is 17 residues. V was pared by 1 base and J by 0 bases, with 10 bases between.

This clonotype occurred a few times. CDR3 sequence: CATSDLKKTGTDTQYF. The CDR3 bases are TGTGCCACCAGTGATCTTAAGAAAACCGGCACAGATACGCAGTATTTT. The chain employs TRBV24-1 and TRBJ2-3; the D is unclear. The CDR3 length is 16 residues. V was cut by 3 bases and J by 1 base, with 13 bases left in between. Germline CDR1 is KGHDR and CDR2 is SFDVKD.

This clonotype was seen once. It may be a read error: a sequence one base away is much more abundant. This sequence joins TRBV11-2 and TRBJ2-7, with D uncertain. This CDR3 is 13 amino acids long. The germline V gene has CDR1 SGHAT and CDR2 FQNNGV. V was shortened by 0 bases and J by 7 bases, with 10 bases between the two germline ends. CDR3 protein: CASSLEARNEQYF. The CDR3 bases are TGTGCCAGCAGCTTAGAGGCGCGCAATGAGCAGTACTTC.

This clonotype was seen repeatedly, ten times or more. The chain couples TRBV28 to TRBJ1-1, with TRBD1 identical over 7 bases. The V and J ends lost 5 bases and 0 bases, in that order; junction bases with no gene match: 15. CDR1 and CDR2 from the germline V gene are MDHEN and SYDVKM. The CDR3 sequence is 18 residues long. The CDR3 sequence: CASSPELSTGRMNTEAFF. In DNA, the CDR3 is TGTGCCAGCAGTCCTGAACTTTCGACAGGGCGCATGAACACTGAAGCTTTCTTT.

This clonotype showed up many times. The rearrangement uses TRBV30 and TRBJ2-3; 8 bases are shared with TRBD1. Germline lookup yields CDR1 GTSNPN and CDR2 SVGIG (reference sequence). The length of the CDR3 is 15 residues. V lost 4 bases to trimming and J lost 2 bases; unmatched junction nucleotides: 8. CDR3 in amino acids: CAWINSGGITDTQYF. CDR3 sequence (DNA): TGTGCCTGGATCAATTCAGGGGGCATCACAGATACGCAGTATTTT.

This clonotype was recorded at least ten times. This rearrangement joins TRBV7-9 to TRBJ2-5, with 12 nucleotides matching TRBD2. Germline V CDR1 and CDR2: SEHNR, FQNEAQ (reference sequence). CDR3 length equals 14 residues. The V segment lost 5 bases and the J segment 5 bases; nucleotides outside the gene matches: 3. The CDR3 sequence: CASSLTSGSETQYF. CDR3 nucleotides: TGTGCCAGCAGCCTGACTAGCGGGAGTGAGACCCAGTACTTC.

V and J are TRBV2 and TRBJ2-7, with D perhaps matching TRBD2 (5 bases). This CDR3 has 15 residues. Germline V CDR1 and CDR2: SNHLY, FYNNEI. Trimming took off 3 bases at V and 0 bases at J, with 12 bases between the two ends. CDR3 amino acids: CASSDSAKSSYEQYF. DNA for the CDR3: TGTGCCAGCAGTGATAGCGCTAAGAGCTCCTACGAGCAGTACTTC.

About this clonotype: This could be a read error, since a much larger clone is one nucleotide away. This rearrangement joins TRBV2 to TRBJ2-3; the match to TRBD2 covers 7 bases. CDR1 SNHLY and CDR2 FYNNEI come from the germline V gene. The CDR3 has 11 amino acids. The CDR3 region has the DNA TGTGCCACCAGTGGCGGGAGATGGCAGTATTTT. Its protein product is CATSGGRWQYF.

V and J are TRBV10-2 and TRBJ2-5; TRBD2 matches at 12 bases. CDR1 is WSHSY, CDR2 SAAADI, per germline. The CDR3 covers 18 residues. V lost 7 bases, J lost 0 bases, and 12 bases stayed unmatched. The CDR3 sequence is CASNSRGLAGGNQETQYF. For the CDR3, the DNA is TGCGCCAGCAACTCCAGGGGGCTAGCGGGAGGGAACCAAGAGACCCAGTACTTC.

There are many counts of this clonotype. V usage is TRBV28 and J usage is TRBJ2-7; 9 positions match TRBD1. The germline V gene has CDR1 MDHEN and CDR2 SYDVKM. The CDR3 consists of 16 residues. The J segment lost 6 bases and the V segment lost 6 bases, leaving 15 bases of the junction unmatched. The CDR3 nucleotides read TGTGCCAGCAGACCAAACACCGGGACAGGGTTCCGCGAGCAGTACTTC. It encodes CASRPNTGTGFREQYF.

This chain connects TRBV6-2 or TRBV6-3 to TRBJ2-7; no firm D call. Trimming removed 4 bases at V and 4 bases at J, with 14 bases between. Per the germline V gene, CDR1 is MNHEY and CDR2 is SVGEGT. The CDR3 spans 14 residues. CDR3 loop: CASSSSRLVYEQYF. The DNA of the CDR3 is TGTGCCAGCAGTTCCTCTAGGCTCGTGTACGAGCAGTACTTC.

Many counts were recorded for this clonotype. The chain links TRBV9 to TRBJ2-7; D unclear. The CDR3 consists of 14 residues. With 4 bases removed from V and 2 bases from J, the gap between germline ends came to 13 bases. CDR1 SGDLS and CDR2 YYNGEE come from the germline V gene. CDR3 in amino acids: CASSPKQLTYEQYF. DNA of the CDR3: TGTGCCAGCAGCCCCAAACAACTGACCTACGAGCAGTACTTC. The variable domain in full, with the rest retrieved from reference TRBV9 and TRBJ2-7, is DSGVTQTPKHLITATGQRVTLRCSPRSGDLSVYWYQQSLDQGLQFLIQYYNGEERAKGNILERFSAQQFPDLHSELNLSSLELGDSALYFCASSPKQLTYEQYFGPGTRLTVT.

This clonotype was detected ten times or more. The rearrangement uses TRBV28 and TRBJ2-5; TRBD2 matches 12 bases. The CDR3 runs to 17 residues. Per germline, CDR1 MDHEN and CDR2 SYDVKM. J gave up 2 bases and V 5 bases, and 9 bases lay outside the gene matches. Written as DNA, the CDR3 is TGTGCCAGCAGTCCGCCGCGACTAGCGGGGGAACAAGAGACCCAGTACTTC. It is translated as CASSPPRLAGEQETQYF.

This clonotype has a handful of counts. The chain's CDR3 is CASSQGTVTGNTIYF. CDR3 bases: TGCGCCAGCAGCCAGGGGACAGTCACTGGAAACACCATATATTTT. The chain uses TRBV4-1 and TRBJ1-3, with 7 bases that match TRBD1. This CDR3 comprises 15 residues. V was clipped by 3 bases and J by 2 bases; unmatched bases: 4. Germline V gives CDR1 MGHRA, CDR2 YSYEKL.

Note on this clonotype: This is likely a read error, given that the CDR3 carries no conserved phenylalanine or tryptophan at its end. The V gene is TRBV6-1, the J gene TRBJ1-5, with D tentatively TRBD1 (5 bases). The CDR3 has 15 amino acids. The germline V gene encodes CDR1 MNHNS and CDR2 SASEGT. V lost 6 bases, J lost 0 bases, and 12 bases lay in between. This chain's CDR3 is CASSRGQNSNQPQHL. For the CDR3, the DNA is TGTGCCAGCAGCCGAGGACAAAATAGCAATCAGCCCCAGCATCTT.